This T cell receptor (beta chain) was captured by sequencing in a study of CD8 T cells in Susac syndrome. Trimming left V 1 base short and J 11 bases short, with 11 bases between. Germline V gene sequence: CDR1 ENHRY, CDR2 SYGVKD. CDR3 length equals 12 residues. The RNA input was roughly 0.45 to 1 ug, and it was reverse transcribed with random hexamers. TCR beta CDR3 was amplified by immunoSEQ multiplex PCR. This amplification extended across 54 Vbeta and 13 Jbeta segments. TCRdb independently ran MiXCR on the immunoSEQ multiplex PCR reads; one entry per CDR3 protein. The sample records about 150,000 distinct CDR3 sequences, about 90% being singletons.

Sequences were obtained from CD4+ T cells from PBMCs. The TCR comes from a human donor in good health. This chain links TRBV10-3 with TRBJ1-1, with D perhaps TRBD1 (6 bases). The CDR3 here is CAISELTGYAFF. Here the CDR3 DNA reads TGTGCCATCAGTGAGTTGACAGGTTACGCTTTCTTT.